The clone carrying this TCR beta chain came up a few times. TCRdb used MiXCR to reprocess the reads, holding one entry per CDR3 protein. The sample lists about 490,000 distinct CDR3 sequences, approximately 16% occurring once. The sample comes from a study of T cell repertoires in cytomegalovirus infection. Sequences were obtained from CD8+ T cells from PBMCs. This TCR derives from a human donor in good health (CMV status not recorded). Some clones in this sample may be carry-over from other donors' samples.

CDR3 nucleotides: TGTGCCAGCAGTGGTCCGGGGCCTAACACCTTC. Residues: CASSGPGPNTF. The chain employs TRBV6-1 and TRBJ1-2; D is perhaps TRBD1 (5 bases). V was cut by 4 bases and J by 12 bases, with 12 bases left in between. The CDR3 totals 11 residues. Germline CDR1 is MNHNS and CDR2 is SASEGT.